These T cell receptor beta chains were read from a single sample in a study of neurological immune-mediated disorders. TCRdb re-called the 5' RACE reads through MiXCR, storing one row per CDR3 protein. The table shows around 130,000 distinct CDR3 sequences, with more than 2.5% occurring only once. Source material: PBMCs. The receptors derive from a woman in her 30s with multiple sclerosis. The CDR3 runs from the conserved cysteine through the conserved F or W.

V	CDR3
TRBV6-5	CASTPGGYNEQFF
TRBV20-1	CSAMGLAGGRYTQYF
TRBV11-2	CASSPGLRSYEQYF
TRBV7-2	CASSLSYGYTF
TRBV10-2	CASSSGTSLTDTQYF
TRBV12-3/TRBV12-4	CASSYGIHYGYTF
TRBV20-1	CSATGRGRDTQYF
TRBV5-1	CASSYTQGSRETQYF
TRBV25-1	CASSREANYGYTF
TRBV7-2	CASTLSGQITEAFF
TRBV5-6	CASSLKDTQYF
TRBV7-9	CASGTSESYEQYF
TRBV12-3/TRBV12-4	CASSLSELVNTGELFF
TRBV14	CASSQVPGGVEQFF
TRBV7-2	CASSLGSGILYEQYF
TRBV7-2	CASSFISGFSYNEQFF
TRBV12-3/TRBV12-4	CASSLSLGLSTEAFF
TRBV5-6	CASSRGTSNEQFF
TRBV6-5	CASSYNHPGTGVGYGYTF
TRBV7-6	CASSQGQGNTIYF
TRBV24-1	CATSDSPGVGTDTQYF
TRBV7-9	CASSLDSFNQPQHF
TRBV20-1	CSGQAGASTDTQYF
TRBV20-1	CSARKRGSSTDTQYF
TRBV28	CASSPSAKNIQYF
TRBV27	CASSSVDRDEQFF
TRBV20-1	CSATTGEPATNEKLFF
TRBV6-5	CASKKFNEQFF
TRBV5-1	CASSLGDGAYGYTF
TRBV5-6	CASSLGIGGYEQYF
TRBV20-1	CSARRGLAGGGEQFF
TRBV6-2/TRBV6-3	CASSRRDRGLAQYF
TRBV5-1	CASSQGGDSTEAFF
TRBV10-2	CASSWTGHGSGANVLTF
TRBV20-1	CSAPSGADGYEQFF
TRBV19	CASRPSVSTGELFF
TRBV7-2	CASSAQTGVGYNEQFF
TRBV5-6	CASSLAGPGNTIYF
TRBV5-8	CASSWEQGAGTDTQYF
TRBV6-5	CASSYQGLAGGETQYF
TRBV19	CASSIAPGGPFEQYF
TRBV7-8	CASSSAPGVQDEQYF
TRBV4-1	CASSQQASYEQYF
TRBV14	CASSQVGGRGYTF
TRBV12-3/TRBV12-4	CASSFEGTVPNYGYTF
TRBV7-2	CASSYGTGDSNQPQHF
TRBV12-3/TRBV12-4	CASSFVYRNQPQHF
TRBV4-3	CASSQGLGFHEQFF